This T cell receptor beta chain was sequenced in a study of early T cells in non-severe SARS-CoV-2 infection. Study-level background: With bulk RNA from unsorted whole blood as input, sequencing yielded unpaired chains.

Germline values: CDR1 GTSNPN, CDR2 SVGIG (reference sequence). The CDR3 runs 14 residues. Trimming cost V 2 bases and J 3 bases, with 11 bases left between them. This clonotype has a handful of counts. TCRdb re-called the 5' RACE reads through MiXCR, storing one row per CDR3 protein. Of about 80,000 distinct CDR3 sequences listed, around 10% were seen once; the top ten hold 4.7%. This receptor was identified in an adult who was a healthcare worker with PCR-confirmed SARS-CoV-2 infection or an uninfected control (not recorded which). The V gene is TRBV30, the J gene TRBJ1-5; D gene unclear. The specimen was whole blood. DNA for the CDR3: TGTGCCTGGAGTCAAGGCCAGTCCAATCAGCCCCAGCATTTT. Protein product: CAWSQGQSNQPQHF.